This T cell receptor beta chain originates from a study of Graves' ophthalmopathy and Graves' hyperthyroidism. Amplification from RNA transcripts yielded the TCR beta CDR3 regions. First-round RT-PCR with HTBI primers preceded a second-round multiplex PCR. TCRdb re-called the multiplex PCR reads through MiXCR, storing one row per CDR3 protein. There are over a million distinct CDR3 sequences in the sample; roughly 35% occur only once, and approximately 10% lies in the top ten. This clonotype has ten or more counts. Trimming shortened V by 5 bases and J by 2 bases, and 21 bases separated the two germline ends. The CDR3 spans 16 residues. Looked up from germline, CDR1 is DFQATT and CDR2 is SNEGSKA (reference sequence). Hyperthyroidism patients were newly diagnosed, under 2 months' duration, aged 18 to 65. Pregnant or lactating patients and those with other autoimmune diseases or uncontrolled infections were excluded.

This TCR was sampled from an adult man with Graves' hyperthyroidism. V gene TRBV20-1 combines with J gene TRBJ2-5, with D perhaps matching TRBD2 (6 bases). The sample comprised peripheral blood or thyroid tissue (not recorded which). CDR3 protein: CSAPARGKAGQETQYF. The CDR3, as DNA: TGCAGTGCTCCCGCCCGGGGGAAGGCAGGGCAAGAGACCCAGTACTTC.